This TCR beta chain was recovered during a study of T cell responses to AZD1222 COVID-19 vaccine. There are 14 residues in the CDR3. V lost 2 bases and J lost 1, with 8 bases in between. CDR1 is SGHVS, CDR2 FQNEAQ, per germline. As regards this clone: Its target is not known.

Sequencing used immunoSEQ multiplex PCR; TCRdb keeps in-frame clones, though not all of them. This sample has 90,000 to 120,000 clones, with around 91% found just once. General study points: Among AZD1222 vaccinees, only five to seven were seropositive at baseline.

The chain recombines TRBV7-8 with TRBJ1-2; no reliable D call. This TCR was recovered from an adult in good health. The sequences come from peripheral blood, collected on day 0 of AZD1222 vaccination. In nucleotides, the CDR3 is TGTGCCAGCAGCTTATGGCAGAATAACTATGGCTACACCTTC. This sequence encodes CASSLWQNNYGYTF.